The 27 T cell receptor beta chains given below trace back to one sample, sequenced in a study of OX40 agonist ivuxolimab in advanced cancers. This table comes from immunoSEQ multiplex PCR, and its TCRdb copy is limited to in-frame clones, with some not included. The profile shows 25,000 to 40,000 clones, approximately 88% of them singletons. Sequenced material: CD4+ or CD8+ T cells sorted from blood, taken in a trial of the OX40 agonist ivuxolimab. The receptor set was obtained from an adult with an advanced solid tumor such as melanoma, head and neck, liver or kidney cancer.

This rearrangement joins TRBV4-1 to TRBJ2-5, with TRBD1 matching 7 bases. Germline V gives CDR1 MGHRA, CDR2 YSYEKL. The CDR3 has 15 residues. The ends lost 5 bases at V and 5 bases at J; junction bases unmatched: 11. CDR3 bases: TGCGCCAGCAGCTCCGGGACAGTCATCGGGGAGACCCAGTACTTC. Translating gives CASSSGTVIGETQYF.

The V call is TRBV14, the J call TRBJ2-5, with D possibly being TRBD1 (6 bases). Germline CDR1 is SGHDN and CDR2 is FVKESK. This CDR3 spans 20 amino acids. The germline V and J ends were trimmed by 0 bases and 0 bases, with 23 bases remaining between them. The CDR3 coding sequence is TGTGCCAGCAGCCAAGACCCCTCCCGCGGTCGGGACACGTACCAAGAGACCCAGTACTTC. This sequence encodes CASSQDPSRGRDTYQETQYF. The variable domain in full, completed from reference TRBV14 and TRBJ2-5, reads EAGVTQFPSHSVIEKGQTVTLRCDPISGHDNLYWYRRVMGKEIKFLLHFVKESKQDESGMPNNRFLAERTGGTYSTLKVQPAELEDSGVYFCASSQDPSRGRDTYQETQYFGPGTRLLVL.

The genes are TRBV19 and TRBJ2-1; maybe TRBD1 (7 bases). Deletions cut 7 bases from V and 3 bases from J, with 13 bases between. Germline CDR1 reads LNHDA; CDR2 reads SQIVND (reference sequence). This CDR3 region has 14 residues. CDR3 loop: CASTQGGDYNEQFF. DNA of the CDR3: TGTGCCAGTACCCAGGGGGGTGACTACAATGAGCAGTTCTTC.

A single count supports this clone. V usage is TRBV5-1 and J usage is TRBJ1-1; D is perhaps TRBD1 (5 bases). The CDR3 covers 16 residues. V lost 2 bases to trimming and J lost 6 bases, with 20 bases between them. Per germline, CDR1 SGHRS and CDR2 YFSETQ. This CDR3 is CASSFTPEVLGAEAFF. CDR3 nucleotides: TGCGCCAGCAGCTTTACGCCCGAGGTATTGGGGGCTGAAGCTTTCTTT. The complete variable domain, with remaining parts taken from reference TRBV5-1 and TRBJ1-1, reads KAGVTQTPRYLIKTRGQQVTLSCSPISGHRSVSWYQQTPGQGLQFLFEYFSETQRNKGNFPGRFSGRQFSNSRSEMNVSTLELGDSALYLCASSFTPEVLGAEAFFGQGTRLTVV.

The chain recombines TRBV19 with TRBJ2-1; D might be TRBD1 or TRBD2, each matching 5 bases. The germline CDR1 and CDR2 sequences are LNHDA and SQIVND (reference sequence). Trimming took 5 bases from V and 0 from J, leaving 17 bases between them. The CDR3 totals 17 residues. Here the CDR3 reads CASSPWGSGSSYNEQFF. The CDR3 nucleotides read TGTGCCAGTAGTCCCTGGGGGAGCGGTAGCTCCTACAATGAGCAGTTCTTC. Variable domain in full (rest from reference TRBV19 and TRBJ2-1): DGGITQSPKYLFRKEGQNVTLSCEQNLNHDAMYWYRQDPGQGLRLIYYSQIVNDFQKGDIAEGYSVSREKKESFPLTVTSAQKNPTAFYLCASSPWGSGSSYNEQFFGPGTRLTVL.

The rearrangement uses TRBV6-6 and TRBJ2-3; tentative D call: TRBD2 (6 bases). CDR1 is MNHNY, CDR2 SVGAGI, per germline (reference sequence). V lost 8 bases to trimming and J lost 5 bases, with 17 bases between them. This CDR3 region has 14 residues. The CDR3 loop reads CASAVEGPRDTQYF. CDR3 nucleotide sequence: TGTGCCAGCGCGGTGGAGGGACCCCGAGATACGCAGTATTTT.

CDR3 sequence: CASSPGDRVAGNTIYF. The CDR3 region has the DNA TGTGCCAGCAGTCCAGGGGACAGGGTCGCTGGAAACACCATATATTTT. The chain joins TRBV28 to TRBJ1-3; 9 bases align to TRBD1. The CDR3 is 16 amino acids. The V segment lost 5 bases and the J segment 2 bases; nucleotides outside the gene matches: 7. Germline V CDR1 and CDR2: MDHEN, SYDVKM. Looking up the rest from reference TRBV28 and TRBJ1-3 gives the full variable domain: DVKVTQSSRYLVKRTGEKVFLECVQDMDHENMFWYRQDPGLGLRLIYFSYDVKMKEKGDIPEGYSVSREKKERFSLILESASTNQTSMYLCASSPGDRVAGNTIYFGEGSWLTVV.

The CDR3 region has the DNA TGTGCCAGCAGCTCCGGGACTTCTGAAAAACTGTTTTTT. Residues: CASSSGTSEKLFF. V is TRBV9 and J is TRBJ1-4; D is perhaps TRBD1 (5 bases). Germline V gives CDR1 SGDLS, CDR2 YYNGEE. There are 13 residues in the CDR3. Trimming stripped 4 bases from V and 7 bases from J, with 11 bases between.

This chain links TRBV7-8 with TRBJ2-1; 7 bases match TRBD2. Germline values: CDR1 SGHVS, CDR2 FQNEAQ. This CDR3 is built from 15 residues. V dropped 3 bases and J dropped 4; count of bases not matched to a gene: 6. Here the CDR3 reads CASSLEHSGYNEQFF. CDR3 bases: TGTGCCAGCAGCTTGGAACATAGCGGGTACAATGAGCAGTTCTTC.

The J gene is TRBJ2-7, the V gene TRBV15; 11 nucleotides agree with TRBD2. Germline V gene sequence: CDR1 LNHNV, CDR2 YYDKDF (reference sequence). J was trimmed by 5 bases and V by 1 base; bases with no gene match: 13. The CDR3 is 18 residues long. This chain's CDR3 is CATSRANQILAGDHEQYF. The CDR3 DNA follows: TGTGCCACCAGCAGAGCAAATCAGATACTAGCGGGGGACCACGAGCAGTACTTC.

The CDR3: CASSDYGTTNEKLFF. The CDR3 DNA sequence: TGTGCCAGCAGTGACTACGGGACAACTAATGAAAAACTGTTTTTT. This sequence joins TRBV6-1 and TRBJ1-4; the D is unclear. There are 15 residues in the CDR3. Per the germline V gene, CDR1 is MNHNS and CDR2 is SASEGT. With 3 bases removed from V and 0 bases from J, the gap between germline ends came to 8 bases.

This CDR3 reads CASSPLQRETPRDTQYF. The CDR3 coding sequence is TGTGCCAGCAGTCCTCTCCAGCGGGAGACTCCGAGAGATACGCAGTATTTT. The chain couples TRBV27 to TRBJ2-3; 8 bases fit TRBD2. The CDR3 has 17 residues. V shed 5 bases, J shed 5 bases, and the junction held 15 bases outside the gene matches. CDR1 and CDR2 (germline): MNHEY, SMNVEV (reference sequence).

V is TRBV19 and J is TRBJ1-1, with D maybe TRBD1 (6 bases). The CDR3 length is 11 residues. Trimming took off 4 bases at V and 8 bases at J, with 8 bases between the two ends. Per germline, CDR1 LNHDA and CDR2 SQIVND (reference sequence). The CDR3 DNA sequence: TGTGCCAGTAGTACCGACAGGGAAGCTTTCTTT. Protein sequence: CASSTDREAFF. Based on the CDR3 plus reference TRBV19 and TRBJ1-1, the full variable domain is DGGITQSPKYLFRKEGQNVTLSCEQNLNHDAMYWYRQDPGQGLRLIYYSQIVNDFQKGDIAEGYSVSREKKESFPLTVTSAQKNPTAFYLCASSTDREAFFGQGTRLTVV.

There are a few counts of this clone. Compared with germline, one end of the junction differs, possibly owing to a read error. The V call is TRBV7-7, the J call TRBJ2-1; 7 bases align to TRBD1. Germline loops: CDR1 SSHAT, CDR2 FNYEAQ (reference sequence). The CDR3 loop spans 16 amino acids. CDR3 coding DNA: TGTGCTAGCAGCTTATACGCCAGGGGGTTATTCAATGAGCAGTTCTTC. Translated: CASSLYARGLFNEQFF.

This sequence joins TRBV11-3 and TRBJ2-3; tentative D call: TRBD1 (6 bases). V was clipped by 4 bases and J by 2 bases, with 13 bases between them. Per germline, CDR1 SGHNT and CDR2 YENEEA. The CDR3 sequence is 15 residues long. CDR3 in DNA: TGTGCCAGCAGCTCCACGGACAGTTCCACAGATACGCAGTATTTT. This codes for CASSSTDSSTDTQYF.

This clone was detected only a few times. The chain combines TRBV19 with TRBJ2-7, with D perhaps given as TRBD1 or TRBD2 (5 bases each). Germline CDR1 is LNHDA and CDR2 is SQIVND (reference sequence). V dropped 3 bases and J dropped 2 bases, with 11 bases sitting between them. The CDR3 runs 14 residues. This chain's CDR3 is CASSIGALAYEQYF. CDR3 coding DNA: TGTGCCAGTAGTATCGGGGCTTTGGCCTACGAGCAGTACTTC. Full variable domain (rest looked up from reference TRBV19 and TRBJ2-7): DGGITQSPKYLFRKEGQNVTLSCEQNLNHDAMYWYRQDPGQGLRLIYYSQIVNDFQKGDIAEGYSVSREKKESFPLTVTSAQKNPTAFYLCASSIGALAYEQYFGPGTRLTVT.

The genes are TRBV7-8 and TRBJ2-6, with TRBD2 as a possible D gene (6 bases). Germline values: CDR1 SGHVS, CDR2 FQNEAQ. The CDR3 totals 17 residues. Trimming pared 5 bases from V and 2 bases from J, leaving 16 bases between. CDR3 nucleotide sequence: TGTGCCAGCAGCCCAGAGGCGGGACCGACTGGGGCCAACGTCCTGACTTTC. It is translated as CASSPEAGPTGANVLTF. The full variable domain, rest sourced from reference TRBV7-8 and TRBJ2-6, is GAGVSQSPRYKVAKRGQDVALRCDPISGHVSLFWYQQALGQGPEFLTYFQNEAQLDKSGLPSDRFFAERPEGSVSTLKIQRTQQEDSAVYLCASSPEAGPTGANVLTFGAGSRLTVL.

This chain connects TRBV6-1 to TRBJ1-2; no definite D call. This CDR3 comprises 12 residues. V was trimmed by 3 bases and J by 2 bases, leaving 4 bases between them. Germline V gene lookup returns CDR1 MNHNS and CDR2 SASEGT. The CDR3 sequence: CASSENNYGYTF. The CDR3 DNA is TGTGCCAGCAGTGAGAACAACTATGGCTACACCTTC.

The rearrangement uses TRBV28 and TRBJ1-1, with a possible D match to TRBD1 (6 bases). V was pared by 3 bases and J by 2 bases, with 10 bases between. Looked up from germline, CDR1 is MDHEN and CDR2 is SYDVKM. The CDR3 is made up of 14 amino acids. The CDR3 loop is CASSFAGANTEAFF. DNA for the CDR3: TGTGCCAGCAGTTTCGCAGGGGCCAACACTGAAGCTTTCTTT.

This clone was seen ten or more times. The chain employs TRBV25-1 and TRBJ2-5; perhaps TRBD2 as D (5 bases). The V end was cut by 3 bases, the J end by 7 bases, with 15 bases between. Germline assignment: CDR1 MGHDK and CDR2 SYGVNS. CDR3 length: 14 residues. The CDR3 nucleotides are TGTGCCAGCAGTGATCTGGACGGAGGTCGGACCCAGTACTTC. This codes for CASSDLDGGRTQYF.

This chain links TRBV5-8 with TRBJ1-4; D call uncertain. CDR1 SGHTS and CDR2 YDEGEE come from the germline V gene. This CDR3 is built from 16 residues. The germline V and J ends were trimmed by 1 base and 3 bases, with 13 bases remaining between them. CDR3 region: CASSLYTTTANEKLFF. CDR3 bases: TGTGCCAGCAGCTTGTACACGACAACGGCTAATGAAAAACTGTTTTTT.

V gene TRBV5-6 combines with J gene TRBJ2-7; 9 bases line up with TRBD1. Germline V CDR1 and CDR2: SGHDT, YYEEEE. This CDR3 has 14 residues. V gave up 0 bases and J gave up 3 bases; unmatched junction bases: 1. CDR3 nucleotide sequence: TGTGCCAGCAGCTTGGACAGGGGGCTCTACGAGCAGTACTTC. It codes for CASSLDRGLYEQYF.

The gene calls are TRBV2 and TRBJ2-7; a weak D match, TRBD1 (6 bases). V gave up 4 bases and J gave up 0 bases, with 7 bases separating them. Germline loops: CDR1 SNHLY, CDR2 FYNNEI. The CDR3 covers 13 residues. Here the CDR3 DNA reads TGTGCCAGCAGTGGGACAGTCTCCTACGAGCAGTACTTC. Protein product: CASSGTVSYEQYF.

V is TRBV28 and J is TRBJ1-1; D is possibly TRBD1 (6 bases). The CDR3 is made up of 15 amino acids. Per germline, CDR1 MDHEN and CDR2 SYDVKM. Trimming shortened V by 6 bases and J by 2 bases, and 16 bases separated the two germline ends. Written as DNA, the CDR3 is TGTGCCAGCAGCCACGGGAGGGGGGTAAACACTGAAGCTTTCTTT. Amino acids: CASSHGRGVNTEAFF.

The chain couples TRBV5-4 to TRBJ2-3; D not certain. V was cut by 0 bases and J by 0 bases, with 11 bases left in between. The CDR3 covers 16 residues. CDR1 SGHNT and CDR2 YYREEE come from the germline V gene (reference sequence). The CDR3 region is CASSLEGPSSTDTQYF. CDR3 DNA sequence: TGTGCCAGCAGCTTGGAGGGCCCTTCTAGCACAGATACGCAGTATTTT.

The rearrangement links TRBV30 to TRBJ2-7; no definite D call. The CDR3 spans 12 residues. Germline V gene data show CDR1 as GTSNPN and CDR2 as SVGIG (reference sequence). V gave up 0 bases and J gave up 0 bases, with 3 bases separating them. CDR3 sequence reads: CAWSVISYEQYF. CDR3 DNA: TGTGCCTGGAGTGTAATCTCCTACGAGCAGTACTTC. Variable domain in full (rest from reference TRBV30 and TRBJ2-7): SQTIHQWPATLVQPVGSPLSLECTVEGTSNPNLYWYRQAAGRGLQLLFYSVGIGQISSEVPQNLSASRPQDRQFILSSKKLLLSDSGFYLCAWSVISYEQYFGPGTRLTVT.

The chain combines TRBV13 with TRBJ2-7; tentatively, D is TRBD1 or TRBD2 (5 bases each). Per the germline V gene, CDR1 is PRHDT and CDR2 is FYEKMQ (reference sequence). The CDR3 totals 14 residues. Trimming shortened V by 4 bases and J by 7 bases, and 17 bases separated the two germline ends. In DNA, the CDR3 is TGTGCCAGCAGCTCTTCCGGGACGAACGGGGAGCAGTACTTC. Its translation: CASSSSGTNGEQYF.